The rows below give T cell receptor beta chains drawn from one sample of a study of shared clonotypes between healthy human individuals. Sequenced by immunoSEQ multiplex PCR; TCRdb stores in-frame clones only, minus some. The profile shows a few million clones, 80% to 95% of them singletons. Sequenced input: naive CD4+ T cells from PBMCs. These receptors all stem from a man aged 18-30 years in good health. Some clones in this sample may be carry-over from other donors' samples. The CDR3 runs from the conserved cysteine through the conserved F or W. The D gene is left open where the match is weak. Size is omitted from some rows. Given values are once, few, many or a class for expanded clones.

abundance: .
d_gene: .
v_gene: TRBV7-9
j_gene: TRBJ2-1
CDR3aa: CASSPTGRNTNEQFF
CDR3nt: TGTGCCAGCAGTCCAACAGGCAGGAATACAAATGAGCAGTTCTTC

abundance: .
d_gene: .
v_gene: TRBV7-7
j_gene: TRBJ2-7
CDR3aa: CASSLRPWDKRLYEQYF
CDR3nt: TGTGCCAGCAGCTTAAGACCCTGGGACAAACGGCTCTACGAGCAGTACTTC

abundance: .
d_gene: TRBD1
v_gene: TRBV7-2
j_gene: TRBJ1-2
CDR3aa: CASSLAGGTGNGYTF
CDR3nt: TGTGCCAGCAGCTTAGCAGGAGGGACAGGGAATGGCTACACCTTC

abundance: .
d_gene: TRBD1
v_gene: TRBV7-9
j_gene: TRBJ1-6
CDR3aa: CASSLTGEGSPLHF
CDR3nt: TGTGCCAGCAGCCTAACAGGGGAAGGATCACCCCTCCACTTT

abundance: .
d_gene: .
v_gene: TRBV4-1
j_gene: TRBJ1-2
CDR3aa: CASSQDRMRGGYYGYTF
CDR3nt: TGCGCCAGCAGCCAAGATAGAATGAGGGGGGGGTACTATGGCTACACCTTC

abundance: .
d_gene: .
v_gene: TRBV21-1
j_gene: TRBJ2-7
CDR3aa: CASSPSDEQYF
CDR3nt: TGTGCCAGCAGCCCCTCGGACGAGCAGTACTTC

abundance: .
d_gene: TRBD1
v_gene: TRBV7-2
j_gene: TRBJ2-7
CDR3aa: CASSLGRQGARRDEQYF
CDR3nt: TGTGCCAGCAGCTTAGGTCGACAGGGGGCGCGAAGAGACGAGCAGTACTTC

abundance: .
d_gene: .
v_gene: TRBV27
j_gene: TRBJ1-3
CDR3aa: CASSRAGGNTIYF
CDR3nt: TGTGCCAGCAGCCGGGCTGGTGGAAACACCATATATTTT

abundance: once
d_gene: TRBD1
v_gene: TRBV7-2
j_gene: TRBJ2-3
CDR3aa: CASSLGQRTDTQYF
CDR3nt: TGTGCCAGCAGCTTGGGACAGCGCACAGATACGCAGTATTTT

abundance: .
d_gene: .
v_gene: TRBV4-2
j_gene: TRBJ2-6
CDR3aa: CASSLPVNSGANVLTF
CDR3nt: TGTGCCAGCAGCCTTCCCGTCAACTCTGGGGCCAACGTCCTGACTTTC

abundance: .
d_gene: .
v_gene: TRBV5-1
j_gene: TRBJ2-3
CDR3aa: CASSVAGFGADTQYF
CDR3nt: TGCGCCAGCAGCGTGGCAGGGTTTGGGGCAGATACGCAGTATTTT

abundance: .
d_gene: .
v_gene: TRBV9
j_gene: TRBJ2-5
CDR3aa: CASSSRGVETQYF
CDR3nt: TGTGCCAGCAGCTCCCGAGGGGTGGAGACCCAGTACTTC

abundance: .
d_gene: .
v_gene: TRBV7-6
j_gene: TRBJ2-7
CDR3aa: CASSLVRETGEQYF
CDR3nt: TGTGCCAGCAGCTTAGTACGGGAGACTGGCGAGCAGTACTTC

abundance: .
d_gene: .
v_gene: TRBV28
j_gene: TRBJ2-7
CDR3aa: CASSSLLEQYF
CDR3nt: TGTGCCAGCAGCTCCTTGCTCGAGCAGTACTTC

abundance: .
d_gene: .
v_gene: TRBV5-1
j_gene: TRBJ2-2
CDR3aa: CASSLESSTGELFF
CDR3nt: TGCGCCAGCAGCTTGGAGTCGTCCACCGGGGAGCTGTTTTTT

abundance: .
d_gene: TRBD1
v_gene: TRBV5-4
j_gene: TRBJ1-2
CDR3aa: CASSLGQGKIDYGYTF
CDR3nt: TGTGCCAGCAGCTTGGGACAGGGTAAAATTGACTATGGCTACACCTTC

abundance: .
d_gene: .
v_gene: TRBV11-2
j_gene: TRBJ2-7
CDR3aa: CASSFDPTSYEQYF
CDR3nt: TGTGCCAGCAGCTTCGACCCAACCTCCTACGAGCAGTACTTC

abundance: .
d_gene: .
v_gene: TRBV2
j_gene: TRBJ1-5
CDR3aa: CASSGNGDQPQHF
CDR3nt: TGTGCCAGCAGTGGAAACGGGGATCAGCCCCAGCATTTT

abundance: .
d_gene: .
v_gene: TRBV7-6
j_gene: TRBJ2-3
CDR3aa: CASSIKGLRDTQYF
CDR3nt: TGTGCCAGCAGCATTAAAGGCCTTCGGGATACGCAGTATTTT

abundance: .
d_gene: TRBD1
v_gene: TRBV18
j_gene: TRBJ2-7
CDR3aa: CASSPKVGTGAPGYEQYF
CDR3nt: TGTGCCAGCTCACCAAAGGTGGGGACAGGAGCCCCGGGCTACGAGCAGTACTTC

abundance: few
d_gene: .
v_gene: TRBV28
j_gene: TRBJ1-1
CDR3aa: CASSIGQNTEAFF
CDR3nt: TGTGCCAGCAGCATCGGACAGAACACTGAAGCTTTCTTT

abundance: .
d_gene: .
v_gene: TRBV28
j_gene: TRBJ1-1
CDR3aa: CASSLEGAFF
CDR3nt: TGTGCCAGCAGCCTCGAGGGAGCTTTCTTT

abundance: .
d_gene: TRBD2
v_gene: TRBV7-3
j_gene: TRBJ2-1
CDR3aa: CASSLRTSGNRHEQFF
CDR3nt: TGTGCCAGCAGCTTACGCACTAGCGGGAACCGCCATGAGCAGTTCTTC

abundance: .
d_gene: TRBD1
v_gene: TRBV7-9
j_gene: TRBJ1-1
CDR3aa: CASSPGGLNTEAFF
CDR3nt: TGTGCCAGCAGCCCAGGGGGTCTGAACACTGAAGCTTTCTTT

abundance: .
d_gene: .
v_gene: TRBV10-3
j_gene: TRBJ2-1
CDR3aa: CAISESRQGYNEQFF
CDR3nt: TGTGCCATCAGTGAATCCAGGCAGGGTTACAATGAGCAGTTCTTC

abundance: .
d_gene: .
v_gene: TRBV7-8
j_gene: TRBJ2-2
CDR3aa: CASSPRDTNTGELFF
CDR3nt: TGTGCCAGCAGCCCCCGGGACACTAACACCGGGGAGCTGTTTTTT

abundance: .
d_gene: TRBD2
v_gene: TRBV7-9
j_gene: TRBJ2-5
CDR3aa: CAAVSLAGEEKTQYF
CDR3nt: TGTGCTGCTGTGAGTCTAGCGGGAGAAGAGAAGACCCAGTACTTC

abundance: .
d_gene: TRBD1
v_gene: TRBV15
j_gene: TRBJ1-2
CDR3aa: CATSRGQGYGYTF
CDR3nt: TGTGCCACCAGCAGAGGACAGGGTTACGGCTACACCTTC

abundance: .
d_gene: TRBD1
v_gene: TRBV5-4
j_gene: TRBJ1-1
CDR3aa: CASSLEMWTGVRTTEAFF
CDR3nt: TGTGCCAGCAGCTTGGAGATGTGGACAGGGGTAAGGACCACTGAAGCTTTCTTT

abundance: .
d_gene: .
v_gene: TRBV5-1
j_gene: TRBJ2-4
CDR3aa: CASSLSRGKNIQYF
CDR3nt: TGCGCCAGCAGCTTATCAAGGGGCAAAAACATTCAGTACTTC

abundance: .
d_gene: .
v_gene: TRBV28
j_gene: TRBJ2-5
CDR3aa: CASSLLQGLVETQYF
CDR3nt: TGTGCCAGCAGTTTATTACAGGGTCTGGTAGAGACCCAGTACTTC

abundance: .
d_gene: .
v_gene: TRBV30
j_gene: TRBJ2-1
CDR3aa: CARGTDNEQFF
CDR3nt: TGTGCCCGAGGGACCGACAATGAGCAGTTCTTC

abundance: .
d_gene: TRBD1
v_gene: TRBV18
j_gene: TRBJ2-7
CDR3aa: CASSPSTGGYEQYF
CDR3nt: TGTGCCAGCTCACCCTCGACAGGGGGCTACGAGCAGTACTTC

abundance: .
d_gene: TRBD1
v_gene: TRBV19
j_gene: TRBJ1-1
CDR3aa: CASSTGTGGNTEAFF
CDR3nt: TGTGCCAGTAGTACGGGGACAGGGGGGAACACTGAAGCTTTCTTT

abundance: .
d_gene: TRBD2
v_gene: TRBV4-1
j_gene: TRBJ2-7
CDR3aa: CASSQDGIAGGGQYF
CDR3nt: TGCGCCAGCAGCCAAGACGGAATAGCGGGAGGTGGGCAGTACTTC

abundance: .
d_gene: .
v_gene: TRBV5-4
j_gene: TRBJ2-5
CDR3aa: CASSLGGGTNQETQYF
CDR3nt: TGTGCCAGCAGCTTAGGAGGTGGGACCAACCAAGAGACCCAGTACTTC

abundance: .
d_gene: .
v_gene: TRBV7-3
j_gene: TRBJ1-1
CDR3aa: CASTLGQGSTEAFF
CDR3nt: TGTGCCAGCACCTTAGGTCAGGGCTCCACTGAAGCTTTCTTT

abundance: .
d_gene: TRBD1
v_gene: TRBV5-1
j_gene: TRBJ2-7
CDR3aa: CASSPPTGGALDEQYF
CDR3nt: TGCGCCAGCAGCCCGCCGACAGGGGGCGCGTTGGACGAGCAGTACTTC

abundance: .
d_gene: .
v_gene: TRBV29-1
j_gene: TRBJ2-7
CDR3aa: CSVFGGGPYEQYF
CDR3nt: TGCAGCGTTTTTGGAGGGGGACCCTACGAGCAGTACTTC